This is a list of T cell receptor beta chains from one sample in a study of T cell responses to AZD1222 COVID-19 vaccine. Data came from immunoSEQ multiplex PCR; TCRdb stores just in-frame clones and leaves some out. The sample consists of roughly 150,000 clones, 90% to 95% of them appearing once. The specimen comprised peripheral blood, sampled on day 0 of AZD1222 vaccination. These receptor sequences come from an adult in good health. Both conserved end residues are part of each CDR3. A D gene is named only where the DNA matches it firmly. Some rows mark clone size as missing; the rest say once, few, many or name a class of expanded clone.

CDR3 protein: CASSSRGGQSTAWEQYF
CDR3 DNA: TGTGCCAGCAGCTCGAGGGGCGGACAGAGTACGGCGTGGGAGCAGTACTTC
J gene: TRBJ2-7
D gene: NA
V gene: TRBV7-9
clone size: NA

CDR3 protein: CASSQDPGGLSSGNTIYF
CDR3 DNA: TGTGCCAGCAGCCAAGATCCGGGGGGGCTTAGCTCTGGAAACACCATATATTTT
J gene: TRBJ1-3
D gene: NA
V gene: TRBV14
clone size: NA

CDR3 protein: CASSWGPQGVNTEAFF
CDR3 DNA: TGCGCCAGCAGCTGGGGACCACAGGGGGTTAACACTGAAGCTTTCTTT
J gene: TRBJ1-1
D gene: TRBD1
V gene: TRBV5-1
clone size: NA

CDR3 protein: CASSPEPGAGNTIYF
CDR3 DNA: TGTGCCAGCAGCCCTGAGCCAGGGGCTGGAAACACCATATATTTT
J gene: TRBJ1-3
D gene: NA
V gene: TRBV7-2
clone size: NA

CDR3 protein: CASSLAPRLHYEQYF
CDR3 DNA: TGTGCCAGCTCTTTAGCCCCCAGACTTCATTACGAGCAGTACTTC
J gene: TRBJ2-7
D gene: NA
V gene: TRBV6-5
clone size: once

CDR3 protein: CASSLNYEQYF
CDR3 DNA: TGTGCCAGCAGTTTGAACTACGAGCAGTACTTC
J gene: TRBJ2-7
D gene: NA
V gene: TRBV28
clone size: NA

CDR3 protein: CASSLTPPRGGHTDTQYF
CDR3 DNA: TGTGCCAGCAGTTTAACCCCCCCTCGGGGGGGGCACACAGATACGCAGTATTTT
J gene: TRBJ2-3
D gene: TRBD2
V gene: TRBV27
clone size: NA

CDR3 protein: CASDTRQMTSEELIVLDEQFF
CDR3 DNA: TGTGCTAGTGACACACGACAGATGACTAGCGAGGAGCTTATTGTTTTGGATGAGCAGTTCTTC
J gene: TRBJ2-1
D gene: TRBD2
V gene: TRBV12-5
clone size: NA

CDR3 protein: CAWRAQVNTEAFF
CDR3 DNA: TGTGCCTGGAGGGCCCAGGTGAACACTGAAGCTTTCTTT
J gene: TRBJ1-1
D gene: NA
V gene: TRBV30
clone size: NA

CDR3 protein: CATSRGHTGQGEDYGYTF
CDR3 DNA: TGTGCCACCAGCAGGGGACATACGGGACAGGGAGAAGACTATGGCTACACCTTC
J gene: TRBJ1-2
D gene: TRBD1
V gene: TRBV15
clone size: NA

CDR3 protein: CAWSVGLEQYF
CDR3 DNA: TGTGCCTGGAGTGTGGGTCTTGAGCAGTACTTC
J gene: TRBJ2-7
D gene: NA
V gene: TRBV30
clone size: NA

CDR3 protein: CASSQLTEPPYGYTF
CDR3 DNA: TGTGCCAGCAGCCAGCTCACAGAGCCACCTTATGGCTACACCTTC
J gene: TRBJ1-2
D gene: NA
V gene: TRBV5-5
clone size: few

CDR3 protein: CASSGGANSQPQHF
CDR3 DNA: TGTGCCAGCAGCGGGGGGGCTAACAGTCAGCCCCAGCATTTT
J gene: TRBJ1-5
D gene: NA
V gene: TRBV9
clone size: few

CDR3 protein: CASIRPGQRNYGYTF
CDR3 DNA: TGTGCCAGCATCCGACCGGGACAACGAAACTATGGCTACACCTTC
J gene: TRBJ1-2
D gene: NA
V gene: TRBV6-5
clone size: NA

CDR3 protein: CASSPEAASYEQYF
CDR3 DNA: TGTGCCAGCTCACCAGAGGCCGCCTCCTACGAGCAGTACTTC
J gene: TRBJ2-7
D gene: NA
V gene: TRBV18
clone size: NA

CDR3 protein: CASSHAGLTDTQYF
CDR3 DNA: TGTGCCAGCAGTCACGCGGGATTAACAGATACGCAGTATTTT
J gene: TRBJ2-3
D gene: NA
V gene: TRBV6-6
clone size: NA

CDR3 protein: CASSVPNNEQFF
CDR3 DNA: TGTGCCAGTAGTGTCCCGAACAATGAGCAGTTCTTC
J gene: TRBJ2-1
D gene: NA
V gene: TRBV19
clone size: NA

CDR3 protein: CASSQSTGGGGETQYF
CDR3 DNA: TGCGCCAGCAGCCAATCTACAGGGGGAGGGGGGGAGACCCAGTACTTC
J gene: TRBJ2-5
D gene: NA
V gene: TRBV4-3
clone size: NA

CDR3 protein: CASSFGTGGENETQYF
CDR3 DNA: TGTGCCAGCAGCTTTGGGACAGGGGGCGAGAATGAGACCCAGTACTTC
J gene: TRBJ2-5
D gene: NA
V gene: TRBV12-1
clone size: NA

CDR3 protein: CSAAGVDEQYF
CDR3 DNA: TGCAGTGCGGCAGGGGTTGACGAGCAGTACTTC
J gene: TRBJ2-7
D gene: NA
V gene: TRBV20-1
clone size: NA

CDR3 protein: CASRPGTAHEQYF
CDR3 DNA: TGTGCCAGCAGGCCAGGGACAGCTCACGAGCAGTACTTC
J gene: TRBJ2-7
D gene: TRBD1
V gene: TRBV5-4
clone size: NA

CDR3 protein: CATSDTGMNTEAFF
CDR3 DNA: TGTGCCACCAGTGATACAGGTATGAACACTGAAGCTTTCTTT
J gene: TRBJ1-1
D gene: NA
V gene: TRBV24-1
clone size: NA

CDR3 protein: CSASYRINQPQHF
CDR3 DNA: TGCAGTGCTAGTTACAGGATCAATCAGCCCCAGCATTTT
J gene: TRBJ1-5
D gene: NA
V gene: TRBV20-1
clone size: NA

CDR3 protein: CASSPLFGNRDTGELFF
CDR3 DNA: TGTGCCAGTAGTCCCCTTTTTGGGAATAGGGACACCGGGGAGCTGTTTTTT
J gene: TRBJ2-2
D gene: NA
V gene: TRBV19
clone size: NA

CDR3 protein: CASRPTGAGNTIYF
CDR3 DNA: TGTGCCAGCAGGCCGACAGGGGCTGGAAACACCATATATTTT
J gene: TRBJ1-3
D gene: TRBD1
V gene: TRBV5-4
clone size: few

CDR3 protein: CASSPGFRLTEAFF
CDR3 DNA: TGTGCCAGCTCACCCGGGTTTAGGCTCACTGAAGCTTTCTTT
J gene: TRBJ1-1
D gene: NA
V gene: TRBV18
clone size: NA

CDR3 protein: CASSQDRGLAGAPLHF
CDR3 DNA: TGCGCCAGCAGCCAAGATAGGGGACTTGCCGGGGCACCCCTCCACTTT
J gene: TRBJ1-6
D gene: NA
V gene: TRBV4-3
clone size: NA

CDR3 protein: CASSLVGGGEPYEQYF
CDR3 DNA: TGTGCCAGCAGCTTAGTTGGCGGAGGGGAACCCTACGAGCAGTACTTC
J gene: TRBJ2-7
D gene: NA
V gene: TRBV7-6
clone size: NA

CDR3 protein: CASSVGPLGANRWNEQFF
CDR3 DNA: TGTGCCAGCAGCGTAGGTCCCCTGGGGGCTAACAGATGGAATGAGCAGTTCTTC
J gene: TRBJ2-1
D gene: NA
V gene: TRBV9
clone size: NA

CDR3 protein: CASSWDYLISGEQYF
CDR3 DNA: TGTGCCAGCAGCTGGGACTACCTCATATCTGGCGAGCAGTACTTC
J gene: TRBJ2-7
D gene: TRBD2
V gene: TRBV11-2
clone size: once

CDR3 protein: CATSDPRSRGQEGYGYTF
CDR3 DNA: TGTGCCACCAGTGACCCCAGAAGCAGGGGACAGGAGGGCTATGGCTACACCTTC
J gene: TRBJ1-2
D gene: TRBD1
V gene: TRBV24-1
clone size: NA

CDR3 protein: CASSLSGRNTEAFF
CDR3 DNA: TGTGCCAGCAGCTTGAGTGGAAGGAACACTGAAGCTTTCTTT
J gene: TRBJ1-1
D gene: NA
V gene: TRBV11-3
clone size: NA

CDR3 protein: CASSPSPPYGYTF
CDR3 DNA: TGTGCCAGCTCCCCCTCCCCCCCCTATGGCTACACCTTC
J gene: TRBJ1-2
D gene: NA
V gene: TRBV7-2
clone size: NA

CDR3 protein: CASSQDPTGASYEQYF
CDR3 DNA: TGTGCCAGCAGCCAAGATCCAACGGGGGCCTCCTACGAGCAGTACTTC
J gene: TRBJ2-7
D gene: NA
V gene: TRBV4-2
clone size: NA

CDR3 protein: CAWSVGMVGGNQPQHF
CDR3 DNA: TGTGCCTGGAGTGTGGGTATGGTAGGGGGCAATCAGCCCCAGCATTTT
J gene: TRBJ1-5
D gene: NA
V gene: TRBV30
clone size: NA

CDR3 protein: CASSSFQGSKNIQYF
CDR3 DNA: TGTGCCAGCAGTTCGTTCCAGGGATCCAAAAACATTCAGTACTTC
J gene: TRBJ2-4
D gene: NA
V gene: TRBV7-9
clone size: NA

CDR3 protein: CASSPDRGNTEAFF
CDR3 DNA: TGTGCCAGCAGCCCGGACAGGGGGAACACTGAAGCTTTCTTT
J gene: TRBJ1-1
D gene: TRBD1
V gene: TRBV3-1/TRBV3-2
clone size: NA

CDR3 protein: CASSRPGGLGGGTEAFF
CDR3 DNA: TGTGCCAGCTCACGCCCAGGGGGCCTGGGAGGGGGCACTGAAGCTTTCTTT
J gene: TRBJ1-1
D gene: TRBD1
V gene: TRBV18
clone size: NA

CDR3 protein: CAVRGADTQYF
CDR3 DNA: TGTGCCGTGCGGGGGGCAGATACGCAGTATTTT
J gene: TRBJ2-3
D gene: TRBD2
V gene: TRBV27
clone size: NA

CDR3 protein: CASSQSRGQGVSTGELFF
CDR3 DNA: TGTGCCAGCAGCCAATCTAGGGGACAGGGGGTTTCCACCGGGGAGCTGTTTTTT
J gene: TRBJ2-2
D gene: TRBD1
V gene: TRBV3-1/TRBV3-2
clone size: NA

CDR3 protein: CASSPGRVSYNEQFF
CDR3 DNA: TGTGCCAGCAGCCCTGGCCGGGTTTCCTACAATGAGCAGTTCTTC
J gene: TRBJ2-1
D gene: NA
V gene: TRBV27
clone size: NA

CDR3 protein: CATRGTLNTEAFF
CDR3 DNA: TGTGCCACCCGAGGGACGTTGAACACTGAAGCTTTCTTT
J gene: TRBJ1-1
D gene: NA
V gene: TRBV2
clone size: NA

CDR3 protein: CASSLGTQYF
CDR3 DNA: TGTGCCAGCAGCTTGGGGACCCAGTACTTC
J gene: TRBJ2-5
D gene: NA
V gene: TRBV7-2
clone size: few

CDR3 protein: CASSSQGARAFF
CDR3 DNA: TGTGCCAGCAGCTCTCAGGGGGCGCGGGCTTTCTTT
J gene: TRBJ1-1
D gene: TRBD1
V gene: TRBV7-9
clone size: NA

CDR3 protein: CASSERGYHSGSPLHF
CDR3 DNA: TGTGCCAGCAGTGAACGCGGCTACCATTCTGGCTCACCCCTCCACTTT
J gene: TRBJ1-6
D gene: NA
V gene: TRBV6-1
clone size: NA

CDR3 protein: CASPTTRDRGNIQYF
CDR3 DNA: TGTGCCAGCCCGACAACCCGGGATAGGGGAAACATTCAGTACTTC
J gene: TRBJ2-4
D gene: NA
V gene: TRBV7-4
clone size: NA

CDR3 protein: CASSLTGTLMNTEAFF
CDR3 DNA: TGTGCCAGCAGCCTTACAGGGACTCTCATGAACACTGAAGCTTTCTTT
J gene: TRBJ1-1
D gene: NA
V gene: TRBV13
clone size: NA